The clone carrying this T cell receptor (beta chain) was counted a few times. What it binds is not known. These data are taken from a study of T-cell memory formation after mild COVID-19. This CDR3 contains 15 residues. The V end lost 2 bases, the J end lost 2 bases, and 10 bases lay between the germline ends. Germline V CDR1 and CDR2: MNHEY, SVGEGT. Points from the study as a whole: Later expanders leaned toward CD4+, whereas clones contracting from day 15 to 85 were balanced CD4/CD8.

TCRdb ran MiXCR on the 5' RACE reads and lists one entry per CDR3 protein. In the table there are roughly 180,000 distinct CDR3 sequences, roughly 11% of which are singletons. This rearrangement joins TRBV6-2 or TRBV6-3 to TRBJ1-5; TRBD1 is a possible D gene (6 bases). The source of this sequence is a man younger than 30 who had mild COVID-19 (a few samples of this study predate the infection). Cell type and time point are not known. The specimen was PBMCs or a T cell subset sorted from them (not recorded which). DNA for the CDR3: TGTGCCAGCAGTTACCCACAGGGTGGCAATCAGCCCCAGCATTTT. Encoded protein: CASSYPQGGNQPQHF.